The sequence of this TCR beta chain was determined in a study of T cell repertoires in cytomegalovirus infection. Study-level information: Through public TCR beta signatures, both CMV infection and matching HLA type were indicated.

The CDR3 has 14 amino acids. The V end lost 5 bases, the J end lost 4 bases, and 14 bases lay between the germline ends. Germline loops: CDR1 LNHDA, CDR2 SQIVND (reference sequence). TCRdb recomputed calls from the reads with MiXCR, one row per CDR3 protein. The sample lists approximately 500,000 distinct CDR3 sequences, around 10% seen once, with approximately 10% in the top ten. Study results and limitations: HLA-C-restricted CMV clonotypes gave the most frequent clonotype in two of eight donors. Cumulative public TCR beta family frequency identified CMV carriers with the relevant HLA.

In regard to this clonotype: The antigen is unknown.

Sequencing used PBMCs. This clonotype was obtained from a human donor in good health (CMV status not recorded). Some clones in this sample may be carry-over from other donors' samples. The rearrangement links TRBV19 to TRBJ1-2, with D possibly TRBD1 on 5 matching bases. CDR3 in DNA: TGTGCCAGTAGTCCTAGGGGACGGATCTATGGCTACACCTTC. It codes for CASSPRGRIYGYTF.